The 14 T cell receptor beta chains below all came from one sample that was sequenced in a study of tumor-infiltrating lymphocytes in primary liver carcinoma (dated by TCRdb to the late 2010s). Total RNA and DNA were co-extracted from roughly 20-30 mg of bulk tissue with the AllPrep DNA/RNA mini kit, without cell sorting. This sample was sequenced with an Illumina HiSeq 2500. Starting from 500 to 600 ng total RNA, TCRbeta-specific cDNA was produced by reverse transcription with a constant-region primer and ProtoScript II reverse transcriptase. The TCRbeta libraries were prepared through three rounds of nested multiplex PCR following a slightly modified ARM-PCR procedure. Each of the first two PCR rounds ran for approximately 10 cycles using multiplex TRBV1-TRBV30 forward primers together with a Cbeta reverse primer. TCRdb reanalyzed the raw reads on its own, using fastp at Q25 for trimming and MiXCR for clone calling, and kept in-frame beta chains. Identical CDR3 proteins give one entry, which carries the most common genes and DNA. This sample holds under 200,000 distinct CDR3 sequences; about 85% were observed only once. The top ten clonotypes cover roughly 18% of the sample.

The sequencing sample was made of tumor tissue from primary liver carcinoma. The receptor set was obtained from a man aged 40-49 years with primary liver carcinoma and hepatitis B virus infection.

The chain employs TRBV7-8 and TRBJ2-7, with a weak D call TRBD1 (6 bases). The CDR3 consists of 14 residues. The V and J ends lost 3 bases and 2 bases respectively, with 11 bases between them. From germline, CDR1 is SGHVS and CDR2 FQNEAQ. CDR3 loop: CASSFWDTPYEQYF. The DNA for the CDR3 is TGTGCCAGCAGCTTCTGGGACACCCCCTACGAGCAGTACTTC.

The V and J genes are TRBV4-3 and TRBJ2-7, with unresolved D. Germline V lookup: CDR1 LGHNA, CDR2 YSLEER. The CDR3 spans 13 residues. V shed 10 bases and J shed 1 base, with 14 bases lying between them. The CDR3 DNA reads TGCGCCATCAGTCAAGTAGTTTCCTACGAGCAGTACTTC. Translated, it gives CAISQVVSYEQYF.

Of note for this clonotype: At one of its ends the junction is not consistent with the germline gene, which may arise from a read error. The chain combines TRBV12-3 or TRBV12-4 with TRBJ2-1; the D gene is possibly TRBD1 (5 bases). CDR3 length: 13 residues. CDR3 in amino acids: CASPPDMYNEQFF. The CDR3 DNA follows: TGCGCCAGCCCTCCGGACATGTACAATGAGCAGTTCTTC.

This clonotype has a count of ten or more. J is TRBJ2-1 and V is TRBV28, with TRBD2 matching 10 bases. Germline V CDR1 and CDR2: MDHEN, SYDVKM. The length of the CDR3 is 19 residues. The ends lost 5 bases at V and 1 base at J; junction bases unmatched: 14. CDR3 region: CASSRQQVSSGSSYNEQFF. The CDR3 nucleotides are TGTGCCAGCAGTCGACAGCAGGTGTCTAGCGGGAGTTCCTACAATGAGCAGTTCTTC.

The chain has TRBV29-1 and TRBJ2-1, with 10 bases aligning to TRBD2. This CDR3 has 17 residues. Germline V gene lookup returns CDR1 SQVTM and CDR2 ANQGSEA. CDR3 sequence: CNLEDASGGGRGNEQFF. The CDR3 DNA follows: TGCAACCTTGAAGATGCCAGCGGGGGGGGTCGAGGTAATGAGCAGTTCTTC.

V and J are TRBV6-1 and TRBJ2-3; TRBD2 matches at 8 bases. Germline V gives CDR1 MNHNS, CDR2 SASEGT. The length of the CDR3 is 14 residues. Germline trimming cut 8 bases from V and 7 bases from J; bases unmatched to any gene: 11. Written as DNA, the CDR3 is TGTGCCAGCGGACTAGCAGGAGATACATATACGCAGTATTTT. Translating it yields CASGLAGDTYTQYF.

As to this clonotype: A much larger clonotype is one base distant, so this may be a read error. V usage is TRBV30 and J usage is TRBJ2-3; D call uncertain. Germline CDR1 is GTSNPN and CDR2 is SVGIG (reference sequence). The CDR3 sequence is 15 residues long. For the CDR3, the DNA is TGTCCCTGGAGTGTACCTGGGCCGATAATAGATACGCAGTATTTT. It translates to CPWSVPGPIIDTQYF.

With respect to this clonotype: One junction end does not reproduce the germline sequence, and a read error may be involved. In DNA, the CDR3 is TGTGCCAGCAGCTTAAATGCCAGTGAGCAAATCTTC. It yields the protein CASSLNASEQIF. This rearrangement joins TRBV11-1 to TRBJ2-1; no firm D call. The CDR3 loop spans 12 amino acids. Germline V gene lookup returns CDR1 SGHAT and CDR2 FQDESV (reference sequence).

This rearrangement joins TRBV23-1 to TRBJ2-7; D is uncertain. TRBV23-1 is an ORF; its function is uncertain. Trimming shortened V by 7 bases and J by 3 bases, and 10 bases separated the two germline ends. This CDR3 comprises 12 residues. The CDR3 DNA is TGCGCCAGCAATCTGGGATTCTACGAGCAGTACTTC. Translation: CASNLGFYEQYF.

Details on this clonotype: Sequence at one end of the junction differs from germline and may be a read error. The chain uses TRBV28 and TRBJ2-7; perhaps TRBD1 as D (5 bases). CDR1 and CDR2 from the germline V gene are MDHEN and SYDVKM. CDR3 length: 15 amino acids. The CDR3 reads CTSNSVTDVSYEQYF. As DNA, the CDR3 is TGTACCAGCAACTCCGTGACAGATGTCTCCTACGAGCAGTACTTC.

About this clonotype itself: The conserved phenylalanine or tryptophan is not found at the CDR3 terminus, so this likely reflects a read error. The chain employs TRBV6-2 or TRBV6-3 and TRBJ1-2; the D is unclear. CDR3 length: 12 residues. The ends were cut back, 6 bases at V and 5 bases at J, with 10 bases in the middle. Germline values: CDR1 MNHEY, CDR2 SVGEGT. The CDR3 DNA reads TGTGCCAGCAGCCCAACAGCATATGGCTACACCATC. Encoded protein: CASSPTAYGYTI.

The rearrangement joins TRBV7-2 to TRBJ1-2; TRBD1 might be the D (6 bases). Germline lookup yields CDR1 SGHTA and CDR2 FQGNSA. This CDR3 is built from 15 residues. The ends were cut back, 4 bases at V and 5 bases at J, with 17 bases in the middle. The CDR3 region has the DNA TGTGCCAGCAGCTCCAAGTCGGGACATTTATATGGCTACACCTTC. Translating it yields CASSSKSGHLYGYTF.

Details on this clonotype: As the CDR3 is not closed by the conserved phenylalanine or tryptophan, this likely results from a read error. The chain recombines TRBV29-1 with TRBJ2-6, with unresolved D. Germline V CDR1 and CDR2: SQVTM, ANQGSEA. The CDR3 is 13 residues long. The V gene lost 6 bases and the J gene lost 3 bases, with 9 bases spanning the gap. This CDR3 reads CSVVGLGANVLTL. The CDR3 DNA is TGCAGCGTAGTAGGGCTTGGGGCCAACGTCCTGACTCTC.

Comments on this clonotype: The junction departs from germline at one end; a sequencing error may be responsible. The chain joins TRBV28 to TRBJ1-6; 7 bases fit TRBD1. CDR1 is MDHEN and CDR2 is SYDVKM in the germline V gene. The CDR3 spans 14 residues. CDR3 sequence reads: CANSLGQYNSPLHF. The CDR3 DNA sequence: TGTGCCAACAGTCTGGGACAGTATAATTCACCCCTCCACTTT.